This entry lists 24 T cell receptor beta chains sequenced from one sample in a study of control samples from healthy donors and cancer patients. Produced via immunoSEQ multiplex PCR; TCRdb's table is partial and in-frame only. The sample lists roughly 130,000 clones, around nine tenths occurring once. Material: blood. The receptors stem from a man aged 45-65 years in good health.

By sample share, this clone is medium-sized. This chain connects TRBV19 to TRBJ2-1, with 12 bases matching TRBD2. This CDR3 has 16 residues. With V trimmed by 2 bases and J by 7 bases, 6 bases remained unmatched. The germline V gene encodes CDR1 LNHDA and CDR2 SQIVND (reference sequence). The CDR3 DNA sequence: TGTGCCAGTAGTATAAGACTAGCGGGGGTGGAGAATGAGCAGTTCTTC. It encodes CASSIRLAGVENEQFF.

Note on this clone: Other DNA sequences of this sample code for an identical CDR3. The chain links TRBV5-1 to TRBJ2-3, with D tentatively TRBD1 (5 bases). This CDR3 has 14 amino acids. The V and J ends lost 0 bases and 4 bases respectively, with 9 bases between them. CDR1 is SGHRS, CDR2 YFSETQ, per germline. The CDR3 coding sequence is TGCGCCAGCAGCTTGGGTCAGGGTGCAGATACGCAGTATTTT. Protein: CASSLGQGADTQYF.

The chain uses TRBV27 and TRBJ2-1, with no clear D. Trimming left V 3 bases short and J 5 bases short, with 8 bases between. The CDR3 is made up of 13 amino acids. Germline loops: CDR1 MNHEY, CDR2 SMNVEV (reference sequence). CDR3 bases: TGTGCCAGCAGTTTCGGCAGTAACAATGAGCAGTTCTTC. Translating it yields CASSFGSNNEQFF.

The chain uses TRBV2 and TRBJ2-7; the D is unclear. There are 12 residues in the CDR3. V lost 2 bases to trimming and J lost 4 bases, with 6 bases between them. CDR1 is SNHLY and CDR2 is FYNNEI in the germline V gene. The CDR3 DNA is TGTGCCAGCAGTGAAACCCGATACGAGCAGTACTTC. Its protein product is CASSETRYEQYF.

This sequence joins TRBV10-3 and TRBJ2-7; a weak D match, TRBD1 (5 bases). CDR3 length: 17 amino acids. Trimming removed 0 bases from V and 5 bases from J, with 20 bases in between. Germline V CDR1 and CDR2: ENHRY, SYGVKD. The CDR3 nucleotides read TGTGCCATCAGTGAGTCCGATCCAGGGCGTAACGGCCACGAGCAGTACTTC. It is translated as CAISESDPGRNGHEQYF.

Written as DNA, the CDR3 is TGTGCCAGCAGCTTAGATAGGGTTCGGAGTTCCTACGAGCAGTACTTC. Translated: CASSLDRVRSSYEQYF. This chain uses TRBV7-8 with TRBJ2-7; unclear D gene. This CDR3 has 16 residues. CDR1 is SGHVS, CDR2 FQNEAQ, per germline. V was clipped by 1 base and J by 1 base, with 14 bases between them.

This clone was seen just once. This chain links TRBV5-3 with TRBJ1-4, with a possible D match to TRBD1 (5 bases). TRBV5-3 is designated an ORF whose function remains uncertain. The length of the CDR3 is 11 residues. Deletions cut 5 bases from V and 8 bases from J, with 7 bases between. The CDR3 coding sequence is TGTGCCAGAAGGAACAGGGAAAAACTGTTTTTT. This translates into CARRNREKLFF.

As DNA, the CDR3 is TGTGCCAGCAGCTTAGCCAGGGGGAGCGTCGAGCAGTACTTC. Translating it yields CASSLARGSVEQYF. The V call is TRBV7-2, the J call TRBJ2-7; 7 bases fit TRBD1. Germline trimming cut 0 bases from V and 6 bases from J; bases unmatched to any gene: 5. The CDR3 is 14 residues long. Germline loops: CDR1 SGHTA, CDR2 FQGNSA.

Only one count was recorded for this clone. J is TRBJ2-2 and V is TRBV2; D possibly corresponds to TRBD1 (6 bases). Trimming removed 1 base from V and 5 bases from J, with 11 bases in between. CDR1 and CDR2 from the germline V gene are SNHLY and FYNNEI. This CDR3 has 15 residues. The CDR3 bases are TGTGCCAGCAGTGAAGTGGGGGCCGGGACCGGGGAGCTGTTTTTT. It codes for CASSEVGAGTGELFF.

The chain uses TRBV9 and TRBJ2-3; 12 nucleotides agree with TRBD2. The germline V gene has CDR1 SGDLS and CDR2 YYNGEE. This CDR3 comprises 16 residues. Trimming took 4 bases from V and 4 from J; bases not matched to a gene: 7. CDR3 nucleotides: TGTGCCAGCAGCTTCCGGACTAGCGGGACCGCAGATACGCAGTATTTT. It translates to CASSFRTSGTADTQYF.

The CDR3 here is CASSQVKGADNQPQHF. The CDR3, as DNA: TGTGCCAGCAGCCAAGTGAAGGGGGCGGACAATCAGCCCCAGCATTTT. The chain employs TRBV4-2 and TRBJ1-5, with 7 bases fitting TRBD1. CDR3 length: 16 amino acids. Germline V gene data show CDR1 as LGHNA and CDR2 as YNFKEQ. Trimming at V came to 1 base and at J to 3 bases, leaving 6 bases not matched to a gene.

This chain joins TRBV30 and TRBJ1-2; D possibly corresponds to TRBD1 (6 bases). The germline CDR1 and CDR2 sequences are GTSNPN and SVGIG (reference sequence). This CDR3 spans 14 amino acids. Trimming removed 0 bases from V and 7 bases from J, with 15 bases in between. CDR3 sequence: CAWSVIGAGAGYTF. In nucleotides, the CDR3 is TGTGCCTGGAGTGTGATTGGGGCAGGGGCTGGCTACACCTTC.

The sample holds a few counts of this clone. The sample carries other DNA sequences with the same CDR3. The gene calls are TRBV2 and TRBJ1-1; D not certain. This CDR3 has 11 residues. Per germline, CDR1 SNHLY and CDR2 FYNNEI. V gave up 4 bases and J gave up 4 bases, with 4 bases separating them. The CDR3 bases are TGTGCCAGCAGTGGGGGCACTGAAGCTTTCTTT. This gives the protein CASSGGTEAFF.

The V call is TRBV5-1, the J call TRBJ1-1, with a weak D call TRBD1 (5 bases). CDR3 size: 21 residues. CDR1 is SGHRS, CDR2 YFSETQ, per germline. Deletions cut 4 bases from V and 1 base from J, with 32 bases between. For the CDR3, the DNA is TGCGCCAGCAGCCTGGGAGGGGCCCTCGGTCCCACGCCAAAAGAGAACACTGAAGCTTTCTTT. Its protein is CASSLGGALGPTPKENTEAFF.

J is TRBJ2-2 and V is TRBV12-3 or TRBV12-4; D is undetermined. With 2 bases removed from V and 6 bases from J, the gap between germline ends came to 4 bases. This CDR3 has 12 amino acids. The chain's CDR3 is CASSLSPGELFF. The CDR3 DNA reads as TGTGCCAGCAGTTTAAGCCCCGGGGAGCTGTTTTTT.

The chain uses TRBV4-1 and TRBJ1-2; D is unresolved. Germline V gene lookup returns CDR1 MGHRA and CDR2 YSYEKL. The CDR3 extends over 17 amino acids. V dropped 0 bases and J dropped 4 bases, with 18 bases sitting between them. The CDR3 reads CASSQDYISGDRYGYTF. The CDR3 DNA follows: TGCGCCAGCAGCCAAGACTATATCTCTGGTGACCGCTATGGCTACACCTTC.

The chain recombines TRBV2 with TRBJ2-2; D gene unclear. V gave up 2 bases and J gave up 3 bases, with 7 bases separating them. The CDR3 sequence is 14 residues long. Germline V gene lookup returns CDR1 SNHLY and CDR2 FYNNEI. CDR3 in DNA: TGTGCCAGCAGTGAATGGGTGGACACCGGGGAGCTGTTTTTT. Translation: CASSEWVDTGELFF.

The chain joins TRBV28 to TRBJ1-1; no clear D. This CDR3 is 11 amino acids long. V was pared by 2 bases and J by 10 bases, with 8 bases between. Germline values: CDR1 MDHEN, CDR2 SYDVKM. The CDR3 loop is CASSLPGRAFF. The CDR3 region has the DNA TGTGCCAGCAGTTTACCGGGGAGAGCTTTCTTT.

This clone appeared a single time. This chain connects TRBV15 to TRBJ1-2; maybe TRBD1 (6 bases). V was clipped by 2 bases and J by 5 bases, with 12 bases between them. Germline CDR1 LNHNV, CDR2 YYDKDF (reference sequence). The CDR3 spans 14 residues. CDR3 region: CATSRTLDSYGYTF. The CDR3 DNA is TGTGCCACCAGCAGAACCCTGGACAGTTATGGCTACACCTTC.

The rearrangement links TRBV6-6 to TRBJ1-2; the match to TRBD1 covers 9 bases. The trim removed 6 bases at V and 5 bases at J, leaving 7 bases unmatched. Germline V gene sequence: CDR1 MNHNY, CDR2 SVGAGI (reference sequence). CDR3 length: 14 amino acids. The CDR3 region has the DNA TGTGCCAGCAGACCGGGACAGGGAATATATGGCTACACCTTC. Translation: CASRPGQGIYGYTF.

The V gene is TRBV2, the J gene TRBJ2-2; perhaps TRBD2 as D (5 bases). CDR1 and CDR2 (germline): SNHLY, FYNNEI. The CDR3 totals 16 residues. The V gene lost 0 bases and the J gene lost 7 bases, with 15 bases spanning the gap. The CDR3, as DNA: TGTGCCAGCAGTGAAGCAGCGTCTAGCTCGGTCGGGGAGCTGTTTTTT. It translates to CASSEAASSSVGELFF.

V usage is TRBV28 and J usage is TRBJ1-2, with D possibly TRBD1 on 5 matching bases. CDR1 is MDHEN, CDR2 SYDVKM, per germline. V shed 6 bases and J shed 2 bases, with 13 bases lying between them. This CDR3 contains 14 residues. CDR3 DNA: TGTGCCAGCAGGGTGGGGGACGGAAACTATGGCTACACCTTC. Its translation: CASRVGDGNYGYTF.

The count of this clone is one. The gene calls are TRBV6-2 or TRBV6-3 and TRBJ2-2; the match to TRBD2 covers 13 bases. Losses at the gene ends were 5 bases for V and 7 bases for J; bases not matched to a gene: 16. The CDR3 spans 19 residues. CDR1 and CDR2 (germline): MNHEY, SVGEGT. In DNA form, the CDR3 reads TGTGCCAGCAGTCCCCTGACTAGCGGGGGGCTAGAGGTAAGCGGGGAGCTGTTTTTT. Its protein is CASSPLTSGGLEVSGELFF.

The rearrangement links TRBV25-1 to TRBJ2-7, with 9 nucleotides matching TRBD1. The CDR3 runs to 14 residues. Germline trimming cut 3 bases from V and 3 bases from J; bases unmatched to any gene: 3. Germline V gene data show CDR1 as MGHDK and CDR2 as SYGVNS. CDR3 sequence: CASSEPGQGYEQYF. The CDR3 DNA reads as TGTGCCAGCAGTGAGCCGGGACAGGGCTACGAGCAGTACTTC.